This TCR beta chain was sequenced for a study of blood T cell repertoires in COVID-19. At the level of the study: The United States, Italy and Spain provided the acute and convalescent COVID-19 samples.

The CDR3 is 18 residues long. Per the original data handling: Amplification of reference gene primers provided the estimated nucleated cell counts. Assay: immunoSEQ multiplex PCR; the TCRdb copy retains only in-frame clones and omits some. The DNA gave D and trimming, while V, J and clone size come from that table. This table holds over 150,000 clones, approximately 91% found once. This clonotype originated in a man younger than 35 with acute or convalescent COVID-19. The chain links TRBV21-1 to TRBJ2-5; TRBD2 reflects the table's D call only, with no check against the DNA. TRBV21-1 is a listed pseudogene. The specimen sequenced was peripheral blood. CDR3 sequence reads: CATRQGLSPSPRKETQYF. The DNA of the CDR3 is TGTGCCACCAGACAGGGACTATCTCCATCCCCCAGAAAAGAGACCCAGTACTTC.